The sequence of this T cell receptor (beta chain) was determined in a study of regulatory T cells in long-lasting Graves disease. V shed 2 bases and J shed 11 bases, with 12 bases lying between them. Germline V gene sequence: CDR1 MNHEY, CDR2 SVGAGI. The CDR3 runs to 12 residues. Time point meaning: persistent/refractory GD, antithyroid drugs over 5 years with positive TRAb. Construction of the TCR library relied on RNA isolated from PBMCs. Construction of TCR beta libraries relied on iRepertoire HTBI primers and on Arm-PCR targeting CDR3 regions. Each CDR3 protein is one row after TCRdb ran MiXCR on the multiplex PCR reads. The sample lists roughly 450,000 distinct CDR3 sequences, around 21% seen once, with roughly 8% in the top ten. This clonotype has ten or more counts.

The chain uses TRBV6-5 and TRBJ1-1, with TRBD1 as a possible D gene (5 bases). The sequence came from a female donor with Graves disease. The specimen comprised peripheral blood mononuclear cells (PBMCs), sampled when the disease was refractory, from a patient treated with antithyroid drugs. The CDR3 is CASSYLGGGAFF. The CDR3 nucleotides are TGTGCCAGCAGTTACCTCGGGGGAGGCGCTTTCTTT.